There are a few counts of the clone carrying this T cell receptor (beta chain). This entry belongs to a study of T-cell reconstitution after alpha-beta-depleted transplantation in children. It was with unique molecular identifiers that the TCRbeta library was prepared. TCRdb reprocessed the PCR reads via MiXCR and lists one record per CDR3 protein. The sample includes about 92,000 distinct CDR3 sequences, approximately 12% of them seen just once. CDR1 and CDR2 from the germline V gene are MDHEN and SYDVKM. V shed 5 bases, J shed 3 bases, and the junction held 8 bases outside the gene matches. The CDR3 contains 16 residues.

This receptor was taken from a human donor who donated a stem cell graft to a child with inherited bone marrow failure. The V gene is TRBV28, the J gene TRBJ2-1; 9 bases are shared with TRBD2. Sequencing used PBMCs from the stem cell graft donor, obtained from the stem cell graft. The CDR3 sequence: CASSGGSGGNYNEQFF. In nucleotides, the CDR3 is TGTGCCAGCAGTGGGGGTAGCGGGGGAAACTACAATGAGCAGTTCTTC.